Sequencing of this TCR beta chain was carried out in a study of cytomegalovirus exposure and HLA in healthy donors. Regarding the study as a whole: The study had only CMV serostatus as immune exposure information.

Deletions cut 8 bases from V and 0 bases from J, with 14 bases between. The CDR3 totals 14 residues. Germline lookup yields CDR1 MNHNS and CDR2 SASEGT. The study ran its PCR with 60 Vbeta and 13 Jbeta primers. This table comes from immunoSEQ multiplex PCR, and its TCRdb copy is limited to in-frame clones, with some not included. The data show just over 150,000 clones, over 75% seen once. As regards this clone: Its antigen is unknown.

Sequencing used PBMCs. The sequence derives from a woman in her 50s in good health and CMV-seropositive. The chain carries TRBV6-1 and TRBJ2-7, with D maybe TRBD2 (6 bases). The CDR3 is CASLSGLTSYEQYF. The CDR3 bases are TGTGCCAGCTTGAGCGGGCTTACCTCCTACGAGCAGTACTTC.